This TCR beta chain was identified during a study of Ad26.COV2.S vaccination and SARS-CoV-2 variants. Treatment specified: around 19 received Ad26.COV2.S at low or high dose, single or two shots; about five received placebo; per-sample allocation not given. It was on day 63 after the first vaccine or placebo injection that samples were taken. Boston provided a donor who was an adult aged 18-55 years. Measured with immunoSEQ multiplex PCR; TCRdb has only the in-frame clones, and not every one. Of about 410,000 clones in the sample, about nine tenths were seen once. Germline V lookup: CDR1 SGHDN, CDR2 FVKESK. This CDR3 has 16 residues. V was cut by 4 bases and J by 5 bases, with 20 bases left in between. Comment on this clone: Its antigen remains unknown.

Broader study findings: Vaccinated and placebo-treated recipients had similar non-spike TCR breadth. It is possible that the TCR breadth and depth analyses underestimated the total T cell responses.

The rearrangement links TRBV14 to TRBJ1-1; D ambiguous. This receptor was obtained from a person between 18 and 60 years old who received the Ad26.COV2.S COVID-19 vaccine or a placebo. This specimen consisted of peripheral blood, obtained in a trial of Ad26.COV2.S vaccine versus placebo. CDR3 sequence: CASSPRPITLRTEAFF. CDR3 coding DNA: TGTGCCAGCAGCCCCCGGCCAATCACCCTAAGGACTGAAGCTTTCTTT.